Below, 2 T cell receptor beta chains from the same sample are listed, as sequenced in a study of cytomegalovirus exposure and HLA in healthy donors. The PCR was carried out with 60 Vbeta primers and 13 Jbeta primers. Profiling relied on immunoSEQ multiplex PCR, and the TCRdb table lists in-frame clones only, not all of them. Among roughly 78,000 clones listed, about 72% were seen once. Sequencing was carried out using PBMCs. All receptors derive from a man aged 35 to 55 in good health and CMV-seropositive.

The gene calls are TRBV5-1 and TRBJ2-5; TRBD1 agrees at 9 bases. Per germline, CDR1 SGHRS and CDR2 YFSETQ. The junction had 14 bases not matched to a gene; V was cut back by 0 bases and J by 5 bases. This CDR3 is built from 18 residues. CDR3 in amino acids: CASSLAPGHRGRGETQYF. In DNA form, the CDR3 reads TGCGCCAGCAGCTTGGCCCCTGGCCACAGGGGGCGCGGGGAGACCCAGTACTTC.

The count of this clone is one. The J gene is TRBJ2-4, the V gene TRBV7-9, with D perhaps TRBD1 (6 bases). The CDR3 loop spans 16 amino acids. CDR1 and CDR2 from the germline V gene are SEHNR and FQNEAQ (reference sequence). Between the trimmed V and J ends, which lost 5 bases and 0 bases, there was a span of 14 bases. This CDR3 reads CASSRTDWLAKNIQYF. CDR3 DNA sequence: TGTGCCAGCAGCCGGACAGATTGGCTAGCCAAAAACATTCAGTACTTC.